The following is a T cell receptor beta chain sequence with its context. The CDR3 is made up of 14 amino acids. V lost 6 bases, J lost 1 base, and 12 bases lay in between. CDR1 is ENHRY, CDR2 SYGVKD, per germline. This sample stems from a study of PD-L1 blockade in urothelial cancer. The table came from immunoSEQ multiplex PCR; TCRdb's copy has only in-frame clones and leaves some out. The sample yields some 100,000 clones, about 91% seen once. This chain connects TRBV10-3 to TRBJ1-1, with a tentative D call TRBD1 (6 bases). The receptor was derived from a woman older than 75 with urothelial cancer. Sequencing used PBMCs, obtained around atezolizumab (anti-PD-L1) treatment. DNA of the CDR3: TGTGCCATCAGCCTACAGGGTGGGAACACTGAAGCTTTCTTT. As protein: CAISLQGGNTEAFF.